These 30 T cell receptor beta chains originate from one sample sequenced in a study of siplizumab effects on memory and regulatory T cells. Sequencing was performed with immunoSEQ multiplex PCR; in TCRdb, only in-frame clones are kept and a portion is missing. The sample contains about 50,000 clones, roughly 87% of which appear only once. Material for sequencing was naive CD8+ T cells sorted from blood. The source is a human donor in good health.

The CDR3 reads CASSIDGSADTQYF. CDR3 nucleotides: TGTGCCAGTAGTATAGACGGGAGCGCAGATACGCAGTATTTT. This sequence joins TRBV19 and TRBJ2-3; tentatively, D is TRBD2 (6 bases). The germline V gene encodes CDR1 LNHDA and CDR2 SQIVND (reference sequence). The V end was cut by 0 bases, the J end by 4 bases, with 8 bases between. The CDR3 spans 14 residues.

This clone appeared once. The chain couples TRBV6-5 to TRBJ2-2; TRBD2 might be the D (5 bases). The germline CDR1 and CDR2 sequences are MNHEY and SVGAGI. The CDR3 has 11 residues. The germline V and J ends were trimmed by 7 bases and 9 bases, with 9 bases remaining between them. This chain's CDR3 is CASIRLRELFF. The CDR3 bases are TGTGCCAGCATCCGACTACGGGAGCTGTTTTTT.

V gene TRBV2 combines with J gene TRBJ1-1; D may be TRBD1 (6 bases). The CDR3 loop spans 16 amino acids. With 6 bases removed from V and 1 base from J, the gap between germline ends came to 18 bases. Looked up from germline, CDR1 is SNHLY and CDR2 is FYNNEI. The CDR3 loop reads CASRTTGKEWNTEAFF. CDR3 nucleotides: TGTGCCAGCAGGACTACAGGGAAGGAATGGAACACTGAAGCTTTCTTT.

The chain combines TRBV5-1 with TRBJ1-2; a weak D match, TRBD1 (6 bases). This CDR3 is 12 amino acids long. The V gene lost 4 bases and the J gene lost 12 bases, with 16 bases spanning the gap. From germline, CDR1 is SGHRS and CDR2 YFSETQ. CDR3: CASSPAGVLDTF. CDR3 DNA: TGCGCCAGCAGCCCTGCAGGGGTCCTGGACACCTTC. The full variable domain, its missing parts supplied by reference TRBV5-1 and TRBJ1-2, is KAGVTQTPRYLIKTRGQQVTLSCSPISGHRSVSWYQQTPGQGLQFLFEYFSETQRNKGNFPGRFSGRQFSNSRSEMNVSTLELGDSALYLCASSPAGVLDTFGSGTRLTVV.

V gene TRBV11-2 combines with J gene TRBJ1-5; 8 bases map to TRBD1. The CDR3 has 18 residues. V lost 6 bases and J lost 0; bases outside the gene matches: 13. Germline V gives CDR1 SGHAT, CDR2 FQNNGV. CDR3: CASSPPGQVAYSNQPQHF. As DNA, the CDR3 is TGTGCCAGCAGTCCTCCGGGACAGGTCGCCTATAGCAATCAGCCCCAGCATTTT.

DNA for the CDR3: TGCGCCAGCAGCGGACCTGATGGCGCTGAAAAACTGTTTTTT. This gives the protein CASSGPDGAEKLFF. The rearrangement uses TRBV5-1 and TRBJ1-4; D unclear. The length of the CDR3 is 14 residues. Germline CDR1 reads SGHRS; CDR2 reads YFSETQ. V lost 4 bases and J 7 bases, leaving 14 bases between the germline ends.

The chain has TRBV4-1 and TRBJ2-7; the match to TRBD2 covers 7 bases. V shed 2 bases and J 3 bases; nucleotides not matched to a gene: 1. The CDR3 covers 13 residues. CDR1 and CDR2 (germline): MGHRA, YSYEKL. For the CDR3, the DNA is TGCGCCAGCAGCCAACCGGGGGGCTACGAGCAGTACTTC. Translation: CASSQPGGYEQYF.

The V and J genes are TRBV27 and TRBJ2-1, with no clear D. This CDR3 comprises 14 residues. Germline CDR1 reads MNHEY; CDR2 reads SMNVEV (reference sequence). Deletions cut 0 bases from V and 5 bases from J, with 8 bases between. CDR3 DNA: TGTGCCAGCAGTTTATCGGTCAGCCACAATGAGCAGTTCTTC. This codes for CASSLSVSHNEQFF.

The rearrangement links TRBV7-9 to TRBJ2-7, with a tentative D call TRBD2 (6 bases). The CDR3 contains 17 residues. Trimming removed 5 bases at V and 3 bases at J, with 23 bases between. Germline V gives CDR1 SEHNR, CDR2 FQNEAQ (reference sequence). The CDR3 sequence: CASSTPSGGTDVYEQYF. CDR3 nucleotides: TGTGCCAGCAGCACTCCCAGTGGAGGGACCGACGTCTACGAGCAGTACTTC. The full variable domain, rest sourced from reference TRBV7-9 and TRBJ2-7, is DTGVSQNPRHKITKRGQNVTFRCDPISEHNRLYWYRQTLGQGPEFLTYFQNEAQLEKSRLLSDRFSAERPKGSFSTLEIQRTEQGDSAMYLCASSTPSGGTDVYEQYFGPGTRLTVT.

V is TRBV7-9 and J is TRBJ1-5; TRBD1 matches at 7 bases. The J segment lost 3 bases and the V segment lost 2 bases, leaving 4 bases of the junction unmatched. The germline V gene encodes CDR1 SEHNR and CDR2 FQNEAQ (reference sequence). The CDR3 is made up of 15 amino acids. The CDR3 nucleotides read TGTGCCAGCAGCTTAACAGGGGCGGTCAATCAGCCCCAGCATTTT. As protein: CASSLTGAVNQPQHF.

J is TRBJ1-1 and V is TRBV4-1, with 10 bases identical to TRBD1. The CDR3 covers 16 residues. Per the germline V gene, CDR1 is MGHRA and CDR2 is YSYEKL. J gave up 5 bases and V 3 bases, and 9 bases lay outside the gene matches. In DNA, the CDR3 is TGCGCCAGCAGCCACCTTCCGGGACAGGGGCGGACTGAAGCTTTCTTT. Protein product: CASSHLPGQGRTEAFF.

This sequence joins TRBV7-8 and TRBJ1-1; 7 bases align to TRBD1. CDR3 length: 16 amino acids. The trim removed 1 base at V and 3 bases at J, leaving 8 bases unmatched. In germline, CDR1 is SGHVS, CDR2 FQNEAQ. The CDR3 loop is CASSLETGFGYTEAFF. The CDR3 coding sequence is TGTGCCAGCAGCTTAGAGACAGGGTTCGGATACACTGAAGCTTTCTTT.

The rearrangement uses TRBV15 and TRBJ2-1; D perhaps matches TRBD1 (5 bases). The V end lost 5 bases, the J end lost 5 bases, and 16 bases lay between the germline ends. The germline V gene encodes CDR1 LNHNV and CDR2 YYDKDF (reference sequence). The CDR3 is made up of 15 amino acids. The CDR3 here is CATSSGPGWNNEQFF. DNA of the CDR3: TGTGCCACCAGCTCAGGGCCAGGGTGGAACAATGAGCAGTTCTTC.

Written as DNA, the CDR3 is TGCAGCGTTGGGTTGTTACGGGGGGCCTCCACAGATACGCAGTATTTT. Translated: CSVGLLRGASTDTQYF. The V gene is TRBV29-1, the J gene TRBJ2-3; D perhaps matches TRBD2 (7 bases). The CDR3 is 16 residues long. V was shortened by 4 bases and J by 2 bases, with 19 bases between the two germline ends. The germline gives CDR1 SQVTM, CDR2 ANQGSEA.

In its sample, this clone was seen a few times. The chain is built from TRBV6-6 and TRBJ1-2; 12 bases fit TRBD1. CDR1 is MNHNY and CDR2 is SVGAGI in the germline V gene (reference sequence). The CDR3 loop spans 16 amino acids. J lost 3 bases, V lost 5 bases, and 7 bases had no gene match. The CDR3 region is CASSNRDRGRYYGYTF. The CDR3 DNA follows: TGTGCCAGCAGTAACCGGGACAGGGGGCGATACTATGGCTACACCTTC.

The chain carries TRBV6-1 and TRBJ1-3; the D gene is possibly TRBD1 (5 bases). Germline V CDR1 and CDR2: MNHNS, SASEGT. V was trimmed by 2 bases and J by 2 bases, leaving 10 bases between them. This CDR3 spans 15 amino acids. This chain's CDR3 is CASSERRGTGNTIYF. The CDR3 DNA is TGTGCCAGCAGTGAAAGGCGGGGGACTGGAAACACCATATATTTT.

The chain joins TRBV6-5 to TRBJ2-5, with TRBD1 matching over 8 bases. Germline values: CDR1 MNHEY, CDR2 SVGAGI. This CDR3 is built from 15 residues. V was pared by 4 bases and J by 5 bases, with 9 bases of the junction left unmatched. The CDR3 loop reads CASSSGTTGGETQYF. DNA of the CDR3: TGTGCCAGCAGTTCCGGGACAACAGGGGGGGAGACCCAGTACTTC.

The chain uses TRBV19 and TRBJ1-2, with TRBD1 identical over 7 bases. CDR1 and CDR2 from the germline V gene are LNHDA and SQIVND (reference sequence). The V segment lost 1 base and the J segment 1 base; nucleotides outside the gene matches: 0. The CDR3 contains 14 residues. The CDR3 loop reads CASSIAGGNYGYTF. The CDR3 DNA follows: TGTGCCAGTAGTATAGCAGGGGGTAACTATGGCTACACCTTC.

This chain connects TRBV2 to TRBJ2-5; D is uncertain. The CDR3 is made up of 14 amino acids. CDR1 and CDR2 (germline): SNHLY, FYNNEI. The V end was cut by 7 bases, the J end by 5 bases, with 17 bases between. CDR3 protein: CASTLRDGLETQYF. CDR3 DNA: TGTGCCAGCACCCTGCGAGATGGCCTGGAGACCCAGTACTTC.

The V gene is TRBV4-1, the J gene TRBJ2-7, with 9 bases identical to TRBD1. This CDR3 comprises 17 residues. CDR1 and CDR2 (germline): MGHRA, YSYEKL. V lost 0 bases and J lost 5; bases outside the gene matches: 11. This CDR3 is CASSQESPGTGIDEQYF. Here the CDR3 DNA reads TGCGCCAGCAGCCAAGAATCACCCGGGACAGGGATTGACGAGCAGTACTTC.

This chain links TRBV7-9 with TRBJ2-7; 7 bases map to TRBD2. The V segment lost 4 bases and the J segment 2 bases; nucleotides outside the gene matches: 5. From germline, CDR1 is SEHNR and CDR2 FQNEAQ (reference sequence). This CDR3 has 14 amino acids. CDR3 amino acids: CASSWSGRAYEQYF. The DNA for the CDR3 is TGTGCCAGCAGCTGGTCGGGGAGGGCCTACGAGCAGTACTTC.

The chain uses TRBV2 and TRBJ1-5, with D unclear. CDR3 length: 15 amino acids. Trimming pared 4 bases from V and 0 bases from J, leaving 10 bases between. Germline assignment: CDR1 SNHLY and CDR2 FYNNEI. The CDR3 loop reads CASSGGGISNQPQHF. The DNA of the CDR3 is TGTGCCAGCAGTGGGGGAGGGATTAGCAATCAGCCCCAGCATTTT.

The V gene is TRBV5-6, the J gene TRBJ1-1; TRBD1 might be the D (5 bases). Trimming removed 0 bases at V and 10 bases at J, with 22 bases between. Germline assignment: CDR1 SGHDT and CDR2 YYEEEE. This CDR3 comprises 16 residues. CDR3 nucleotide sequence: TGTGCCAGCAGCTTGGGTGACAGTTATCTCCTGAATGGAGCTTTCTTT. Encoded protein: CASSLGDSYLLNGAFF.

The CDR3 region has the DNA TGTGCCAGCAGCGTAGAGGAGGTGAACACTGAAGCTTTCTTT. This gives the protein CASSVEEVNTEAFF. This chain joins TRBV9 and TRBJ1-1; D is uncertain. The CDR3 length is 14 residues. V gave up 0 bases and J gave up 0 bases, with 6 bases separating them. Germline V gives CDR1 SGDLS, CDR2 YYNGEE. The full variable domain, with the rest looked up from reference TRBV9 and TRBJ1-1, is DSGVTQTPKHLITATGQRVTLRCSPRSGDLSVYWYQQSLDQGLQFLIQYYNGEERAKGNILERFSAQQFPDLHSELNLSSLELGDSALYFCASSVEEVNTEAFFGQGTRLTVV.

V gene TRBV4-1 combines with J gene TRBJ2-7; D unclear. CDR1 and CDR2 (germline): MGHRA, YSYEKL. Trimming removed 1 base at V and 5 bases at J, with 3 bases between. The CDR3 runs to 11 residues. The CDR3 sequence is CASSQVNEQYF. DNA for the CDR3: TGCGCCAGCAGCCAAGTGAACGAGCAGTACTTC.

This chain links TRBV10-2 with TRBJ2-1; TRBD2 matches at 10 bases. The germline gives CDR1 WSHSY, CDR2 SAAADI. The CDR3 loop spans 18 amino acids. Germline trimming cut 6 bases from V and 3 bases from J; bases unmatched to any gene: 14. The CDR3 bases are TGCGCCAGCAGGGAACCCTCCTCTAGCGGGAGAATCTACAATGAGCAGTTCTTC. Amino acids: CASREPSSSGRIYNEQFF.

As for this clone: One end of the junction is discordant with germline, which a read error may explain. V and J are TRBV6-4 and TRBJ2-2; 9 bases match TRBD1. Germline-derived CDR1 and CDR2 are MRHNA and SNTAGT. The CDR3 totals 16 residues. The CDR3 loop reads CATSSSVTGGTGELFF. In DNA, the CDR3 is TGTGCCACCAGTTCCAGCGTGACAGGGGGAACCGGGGAGCTGTTTTTT.

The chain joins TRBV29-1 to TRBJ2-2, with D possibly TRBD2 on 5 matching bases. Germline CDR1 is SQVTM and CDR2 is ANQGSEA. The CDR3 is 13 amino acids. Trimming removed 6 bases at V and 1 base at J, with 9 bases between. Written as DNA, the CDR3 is TGCAGCGTGAAACGGGAGAACACCGGGGAGCTGTTTTTT. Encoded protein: CSVKRENTGELFF.

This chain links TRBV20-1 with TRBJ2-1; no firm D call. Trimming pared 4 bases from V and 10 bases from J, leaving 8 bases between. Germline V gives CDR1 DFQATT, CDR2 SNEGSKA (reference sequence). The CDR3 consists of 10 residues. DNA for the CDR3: TGCAGTGCTACGGTAGGGGAGCAGTTCTTC. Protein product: CSATVGEQFF.

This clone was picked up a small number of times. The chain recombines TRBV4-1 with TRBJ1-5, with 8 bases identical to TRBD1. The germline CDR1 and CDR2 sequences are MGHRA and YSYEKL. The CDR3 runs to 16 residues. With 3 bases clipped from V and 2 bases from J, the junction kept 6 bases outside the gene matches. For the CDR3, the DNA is TGCGCCAGCAGCCAGACTACAGGGGGACGCAATCAGCCCCAGCATTTT. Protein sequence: CASSQTTGGRNQPQHF.